This passage covers 5 T cell receptor beta chains from one sample sequenced in a study of CD8 T cells in ankylosing spondylitis. TCRdb reanalysed the 5' RACE reads using MiXCR and keeps one entry per CDR3 protein. Of approximately 180,000 distinct CDR3 sequences listed, about 20% are singletons. The sample taken for sequencing was blood, either unsorted or a sorted T cell fraction (not recorded which). All receptors derive from a male donor aged 5 to 30 with ankylosing spondylitis or in good health (not recorded which).

This clonotype has only a few counts. The chain links TRBV6-6 to TRBJ1-3; 12 bases line up with TRBD1. This CDR3 is 15 amino acids long. Germline loops: CDR1 MNHNY, CDR2 SVGAGI (reference sequence). V lost 7 bases to trimming and J lost 9 bases; unmatched junction nucleotides: 10. The CDR3 spells CASNSPGQGAVTIYF. The CDR3 nucleotides are TGTGCCAGCAACTCACCGGGACAGGGGGCAGTCACCATATATTTT.

In its sample, this clonotype was seen a few times. The gene calls are TRBV15 and TRBJ2-7; 11 nucleotides line up with TRBD2. The CDR3 has 16 amino acids. Trimming at V came to 0 bases and at J to 6 bases, leaving 7 bases not matched to a gene. Germline V gene data show CDR1 as LNHNV and CDR2 as YYDKDF (reference sequence). CDR3 coding DNA: TGTGCCACCAGCAGAGATAGGGCTAGCGGGAGGAGCGAGCAGTACTTC. Protein sequence: CATSRDRASGRSEQYF. Full variable domain (outside the CDR3, taken from reference TRBV15 and TRBJ2-7): DAMVIQNPRYQVTQFGKPVTLSCSQTLNHNVMYWYQQKSSQAPKLLFHYYDKDFNNEADTPDNFQSRRPNTSFCFLDIRSPGLGDTAMYLCATSRDRASGRSEQYFGPGTRLTVT.

The chain employs TRBV6-4 and TRBJ2-1, with 7 bases lining up with TRBD1. The CDR3 has 14 amino acids. Looked up from germline, CDR1 is MRHNA and CDR2 is SNTAGT. The V segment lost 2 bases and the J segment 8 bases; nucleotides outside the gene matches: 6. This chain's CDR3 is CASSDRGLLDEQFF. The CDR3 nucleotides are TGTGCCAGCAGTGACAGGGGGCTTCTCGATGAGCAGTTCTTC.

There are a few counts of this clonotype. A much larger clone sits a single nucleotide away, making a read error possible. The chain is built from TRBV5-1 and TRBJ2-1; 7 bases are a match to TRBD2. The CDR3 is 14 residues long. Germline CDR1 reads SGHRS; CDR2 reads YFSETQ. The CDR3 loop reads CVSSVGGPYNEQFF. CDR3 nucleotide sequence: TGCGTCAGCAGCGTGGGAGGGCCCTACAATGAGCAGTTCTTC. Full variable domain (missing parts from reference TRBV5-1 and TRBJ2-1): KAGVTQTPRYLIKTRGQQVTLSCSPISGHRSVSWYQQTPGQGLQFLFEYFSETQRNKGNFPGRFSGRQFSNSRSEMNVSTLELGDSALYLCVSSVGGPYNEQFFGPGTRLTVL.

This clonotype was counted many times. This chain links TRBV24-1 with TRBJ2-1, with 10 bases fitting TRBD1. CDR1 KGHDR and CDR2 SFDVKD come from the germline V gene. CDR3 length: 15 residues. Germline trimming cut 12 bases from V and 8 bases from J; bases unmatched to any gene: 15. This chain's CDR3 is CAGRDRGPSLHEQFF. For the CDR3, the DNA is TGTGCCGGACGGGACAGGGGCCCTTCCTTACATGAGCAGTTCTTC.